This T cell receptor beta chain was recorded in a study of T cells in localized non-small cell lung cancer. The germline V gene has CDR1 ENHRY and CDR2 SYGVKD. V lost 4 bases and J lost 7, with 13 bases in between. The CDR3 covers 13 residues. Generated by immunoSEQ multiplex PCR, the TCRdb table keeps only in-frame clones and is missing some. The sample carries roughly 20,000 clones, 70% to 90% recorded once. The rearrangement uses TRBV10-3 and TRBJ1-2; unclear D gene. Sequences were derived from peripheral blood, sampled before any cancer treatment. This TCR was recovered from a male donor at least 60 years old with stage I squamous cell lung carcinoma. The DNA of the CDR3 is TGTGCCATCAGTGGGGTCGGCATTAGTGGCTACACCTTC. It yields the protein CAISGVGISGYTF.